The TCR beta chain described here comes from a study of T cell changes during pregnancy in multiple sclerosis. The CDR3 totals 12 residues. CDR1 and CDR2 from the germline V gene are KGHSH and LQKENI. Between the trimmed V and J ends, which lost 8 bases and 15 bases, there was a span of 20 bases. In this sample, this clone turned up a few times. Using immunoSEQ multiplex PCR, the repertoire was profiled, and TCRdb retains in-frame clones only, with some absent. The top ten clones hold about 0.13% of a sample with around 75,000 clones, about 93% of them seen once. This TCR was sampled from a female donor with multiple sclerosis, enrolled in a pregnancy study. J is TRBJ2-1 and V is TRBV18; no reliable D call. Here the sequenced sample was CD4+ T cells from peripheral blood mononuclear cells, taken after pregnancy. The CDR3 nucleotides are TGTGCCAGCAACGATCGGAGAATCCAGATGTTCTTC. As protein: CASNDRRIQMFF.